The 5 T cell receptor beta chains below come from one sample, sequenced in a study of T cells after yellow fever vaccination. From the 5' RACE reads, TCRdb called clonotypes with MiXCR, one entry per CDR3 protein. Of 60,000 to 95,000 distinct CDR3 sequences detected, around 7% appear once; the ten largest clones hold 25% to 35%. Sequencing was performed on CD8+ T cells sorted from PBMCs, taken 10 days after the first yellow fever vaccination. These receptor sequences come from a young man who received the YFV17D yellow fever vaccine.

This clonotype has at least ten counts. The V call is TRBV7-2, the J call TRBJ2-5, with TRBD2 as a possible D gene (6 bases). The CDR3 loop spans 15 amino acids. V was cut by 3 bases and J by 2 bases, with 13 bases left in between. Germline V gene sequence: CDR1 SGHTA, CDR2 FQGNSA. CDR3 protein: CASSLRLDYQETQYF. Here the CDR3 DNA reads TGTGCCAGCAGCTTGCGACTAGACTATCAAGAGACCCAGTACTTC.

This clonotype was seen many times. The genes are TRBV5-1 and TRBJ1-4; D perhaps matches TRBD1 (6 bases). CDR1 and CDR2 from the germline V gene are SGHRS and YFSETQ. The V and J ends lost 0 bases and 5 bases respectively, with 11 bases between them. CDR3 length: 15 amino acids. CDR3 region: CASSLAPGANEKLFF. As DNA, the CDR3 is TGCGCCAGCAGCTTGGCTCCGGGGGCGAATGAAAAACTGTTTTTT.

This clonotype has more than one count but fewer than ten. The gene calls are TRBV7-9 and TRBJ2-1; D unresolved. CDR3 size: 13 residues. Germline V lookup: CDR1 SEHNR, CDR2 FQNEAQ (reference sequence). V lost 7 bases to trimming and J lost 4 bases, with 11 bases between them. CDR3 coding DNA: TGTGCCAGCACCCACTACAGTTACAATGAGCAGTTCTTC. It translates to CASTHYSYNEQFF.

A remark on this clonotype: A much larger clone lies a single base off, so this may be a read error. The gene calls are TRBV6-5 and TRBJ2-3, with TRBD1 identical over 7 bases. The J segment lost 1 base and the V segment lost 5 bases, leaving 6 bases of the junction unmatched. Germline CDR1 MNHEY, CDR2 SVGAGI. This CDR3 spans 15 amino acids. CDR3 amino acids: CASSACTGGTDTQYF. The CDR3 bases are TGTGCCAGCAGTGCCTGTACAGGGGGCACAGATACGCAGTATTTT.

This clonotype has a count of ten or more. The genes are TRBV5-1 and TRBJ2-7, with TRBD1 matching 10 bases. V was clipped by 4 bases and J by 5 bases; unmatched bases: 6. Germline lookup yields CDR1 SGHRS and CDR2 YFSETQ. The CDR3 totals 14 residues. The chain's CDR3 is CASSLGQGFNEQYV. CDR3 in DNA: TGCGCCAGCAGCCTGGGACAGGGGTTTAACGAGCAGTACGTC.